This entry concerns a single TCR beta chain. Its antigen remains unknown. This CDR3 region has 15 residues. Germline CDR1 reads KGHSH; CDR2 reads LQKENI. The V gene lost 5 bases and the J gene lost 4 bases, with 14 bases spanning the gap. Assembly of TCR beta libraries relied on iRepertoire HTBI primers together with Arm-PCR of CDR3 regions. TCRdb independently ran MiXCR on the multiplex PCR reads; one entry per CDR3 protein. The repertoire holds roughly 400,000 distinct CDR3 sequences, around 21% seen once, with more than 20% in the top ten. Sample time point: persistent/refractory GD, antithyroid drugs over 5 years with positive TRAb. RNA from PBMCs was the source of the TCR library. This specimen comes from a study of regulatory T cells in long-lasting Graves disease. Study-wide findings and caveats: Lower TCR diversity was seen in persistent Graves' patients than in newly diagnosed ones.

The rearrangement uses TRBV18 and TRBJ2-2; D uncertain. Sequencing was performed on peripheral blood mononuclear cells (PBMCs), taken when the disease was refractory, from a patient treated with antithyroid drugs. This receptor was obtained from a female donor with Graves disease. CDR3 loop: CASSSAPLPTGELFF. The CDR3 region has the DNA TGTGCCAGCTCATCTGCCCCACTCCCCACCGGGGAGCTGTTTTTT.